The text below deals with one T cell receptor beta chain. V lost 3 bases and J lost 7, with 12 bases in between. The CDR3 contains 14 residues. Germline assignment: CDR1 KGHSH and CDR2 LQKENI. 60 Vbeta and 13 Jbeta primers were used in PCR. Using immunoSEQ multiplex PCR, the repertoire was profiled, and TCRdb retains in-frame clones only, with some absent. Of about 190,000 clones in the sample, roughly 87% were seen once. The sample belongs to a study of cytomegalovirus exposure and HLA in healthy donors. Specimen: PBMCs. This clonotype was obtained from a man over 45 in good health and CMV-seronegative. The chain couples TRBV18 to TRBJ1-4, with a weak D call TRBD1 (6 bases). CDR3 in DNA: TGTGCCAGCTCACCTACAGGGAAGGGTGAAAAACTGTTTTTT. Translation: CASSPTGKGEKLFF.